Shown below are 13 T cell receptor beta chains from a single sample sequenced in a study of blood T cell repertoires in COVID-19. Sequencing used immunoSEQ multiplex PCR; TCRdb keeps in-frame clones, though not all of them. In the table there are 330,000 or so clones, almost 90% of which are singletons. Sequencing was done on a sample of PBMCs or T cells enriched from blood (not recorded which). These TCRs come from a woman between 25 and 40 years old who had been exposed to COVID-19.

The table lists this clone with a few counts. This chain links TRBV29-1 with TRBJ2-7, with 9 nucleotides matching TRBD1. This CDR3 spans 14 amino acids. Germline V lookup: CDR1 SQVTM, CDR2 ANQGSEA. J lost 0 bases, V lost 6 bases, and 6 bases had no gene match. The CDR3 is CSVRDRGSSYEQYF. CDR3 DNA sequence: TGCAGCGTAAGAGACAGGGGGAGCTCCTACGAGCAGTACTTC.

This rearrangement joins TRBV11-3 to TRBJ1-2; D possibly corresponds to TRBD1 (5 bases). V lost 1 base and J 2 bases, leaving 11 bases between the germline ends. There are 15 residues in the CDR3. Germline CDR1 is SGHNT and CDR2 is YENEEA. In DNA, the CDR3 is TGTGCCAGCAGCTTAGGATCCGGGGGGAACTATGGCTACACCTTC. Protein: CASSLGSGGNYGYTF.

The rearrangement links TRBV28 to TRBJ2-1; TRBD2 is a possible D gene (6 bases). The germline CDR1 and CDR2 sequences are MDHEN and SYDVKM. This CDR3 is built from 18 residues. V was trimmed by 5 bases and J by 3 bases, leaving 23 bases between them. The CDR3 sequence: CASSGELGSPTFYNEQFF. Here the CDR3 DNA reads TGTGCCAGCAGTGGCGAACTCGGGAGCCCTACTTTCTACAATGAGCAGTTCTTC. The variable domain in full, completed from reference TRBV28 and TRBJ2-1, reads DVKVTQSSRYLVKRTGEKVFLECVQDMDHENMFWYRQDPGLGLRLIYFSYDVKMKEKGDIPEGYSVSREKKERFSLILESASTNQTSMYLCASSGELGSPTFYNEQFFGPGTRLTVL.

The chain uses TRBV6-2 or TRBV6-3 and TRBJ1-6, with D uncertain. The germline V gene encodes CDR1 MNHEY and CDR2 SVGEGT. With 0 bases removed from V and 0 bases from J, the gap between germline ends came to 6 bases. The CDR3 spans 16 residues. The CDR3 region is CASSYSRSSYNSPLHF. In DNA, the CDR3 is TGTGCCAGCAGTTACTCCCGGAGCTCCTATAATTCACCCCTCCACTTT.

The rearrangement uses TRBV12-2 and TRBJ2-1; the table names TRBD2, a call not compared with the DNA. TRBV12-2 is a pseudogene locus. The CDR3 covers 15 residues. The CDR3 is CASPSSSGRVDEQFF. CDR3 in DNA: TGTGCAAGTCCTAGTTCCTCCGGGAGGGTCGATGAGCAGTTCTTC.

This sequence joins TRBV18 and TRBJ2-5, with D perhaps TRBD2 (6 bases). Germline V gives CDR1 KGHSH, CDR2 LQKENI. The CDR3 covers 16 residues. V was shortened by 2 bases and J by 1 base, with 14 bases between the two germline ends. This CDR3 reads CASSPEVGGRQETQYF. DNA of the CDR3: TGTGCCAGCTCACCAGAGGTCGGGGGTCGCCAAGAGACCCAGTACTTC.

CDR3 nucleotide sequence: TGTGCCAGTAGGACTAGCGGGAACACCGGGGAGCTGTTTTTT. Residues: CASRTSGNTGELFF. The chain couples TRBV3-1 (or the pseudogene TRBV3-2) to TRBJ2-2; 10 positions agree with TRBD2. The CDR3 covers 14 residues. Germline trimming cut 9 bases from V and 1 base from J; bases unmatched to any gene: 2. Germline CDR1 and CDR2: LGHDT and YNNKEL (reference sequence).

J is TRBJ2-7 and V is TRBV7-9, with 11 positions matching TRBD1. Trimming removed 4 bases from V and 4 bases from J; junction bases left unmatched: 6. Germline values: CDR1 SEHNR, CDR2 FQNEAQ (reference sequence). The CDR3 covers 15 residues. CDR3 nucleotides: TGTGCCAGCAGCTACGGGACAGGGGGTGATTACGAGCAGTACTTC. Translation: CASSYGTGGDYEQYF.

The chain joins TRBV18 to TRBJ2-5; possible D gene TRBD1, 6 bases. The germline CDR1 and CDR2 sequences are KGHSH and LQKENI. V lost 1 base to trimming and J lost 1 base, with 10 bases between them. The CDR3 spans 15 residues. CDR3 DNA sequence: TGTGCCAGCTCACCACTGGGACATCCCCAAGAGACCCAGTACTTC. Its protein product is CASSPLGHPQETQYF.

The V and J genes are TRBV7-9 and TRBJ1-5; 8 nucleotides align to TRBD1. CDR1 and CDR2 from the germline V gene are SEHNR and FQNEAQ (reference sequence). Unmatched junction bases numbered 5, after V lost 5 bases and J lost 2 bases. The CDR3 is 15 amino acids. The CDR3 DNA follows: TGTGCCAGCAGCCCCGGACAGGGCGGCAATCAGCCCCAGCATTTT. It yields the protein CASSPGQGGNQPQHF.

The J gene is TRBJ2-7, the V gene TRBV7-9, with 7 positions matching TRBD2. Losses at the gene ends were 5 bases for V and 3 bases for J; bases not matched to a gene: 10. This CDR3 has 15 residues. CDR1 and CDR2 (germline): SEHNR, FQNEAQ (reference sequence). Here the CDR3 DNA reads TGTGCCAGCAGCCCATTCCAAGCGGGACGCTACGAGCAGTACTTC. This translates into CASSPFQAGRYEQYF.

The gene calls are TRBV7-3 and TRBJ2-1; possibly TRBD1 for D (6 bases). V was trimmed by 5 bases and J by 6 bases, leaving 17 bases between them. CDR3 length: 15 residues. CDR1 and CDR2 from the germline V gene are SGHTA and FQGTGA. This chain's CDR3 is CASSQSPDSLNEQFF. The CDR3 nucleotides are TGTGCCAGCAGCCAATCGCCGGACAGCCTCAATGAGCAGTTCTTC.

This chain links TRBV6-4 with TRBJ2-3, with a weak D call TRBD2 (6 bases). This CDR3 is 15 amino acids long. With 0 bases removed from V and 7 bases from J, the gap between germline ends came to 14 bases. Per germline, CDR1 MRHNA and CDR2 SNTAGT. CDR3 nucleotides: TGTGCCAGCAGTGACTCGGCGGGGAGCACGAATACGCAGTATTTT. Amino acid sequence: CASSDSAGSTNTQYF.